This TCR beta chain was sequenced in a study of T cell responses to AZD1222 COVID-19 vaccine. As for the study in general: Second-dose groups at about 4 or about 12 weeks were pooled.

Looked up from germline, CDR1 is MNHEY and CDR2 is SVGAGI. This CDR3 is 16 amino acids long. V was clipped by 4 bases and J by 0 bases; unmatched bases: 6. Libraries were prepared by immunoSEQ multiplex PCR; TCRdb keeps only in-frame clonotypes and omits some of them. The sample lists 150,000 to 200,000 clones, 92% occurring once. A remark on this clone: Its antigen is not known.

The study, taken as a whole, reports: At baseline, seropositivity was found in only six or seven AZD1222 recipients. Spike-specific TCR repertoires showed rising breadth and depth after two AZD1222 doses. Possibly, clonal diversity was underestimated; donors were largely white British and included more females.

Material: peripheral blood, obtained on day 0 of AZD1222 vaccination. J is TRBJ1-3 and V is TRBV6-5, with 7 nucleotides matching TRBD1. This clonotype was obtained from an adult in good health. This CDR3 reads CASSFQGQSSGNTIYF. The CDR3 region has the DNA TGTGCCAGCAGTTTCCAGGGACAGAGCTCTGGAAACACCATATATTTT.